This entry describes one TCR beta chain. The target antigen is unknown. This entry comes from a study of T cell responses to AZD1222 COVID-19 vaccine. Study conclusions and caveats: Sampled repertoires all dated from after the peak T cell response. Donors in the cohort were predominantly white British and more often female, and clonal diversity was possibly underestimated.

The CDR3 consists of 18 residues. Germline V CDR1 and CDR2: MNHEY, SVGEGT. Germline trimming cut 3 bases from V and 0 bases from J; bases unmatched to any gene: 13. TCRdb's table, derived via immunoSEQ multiplex PCR, lists solely in-frame clones and lacks some. This sample has more than 250,000 clones, with 90% to 95% found just once. The sequences come from peripheral blood, collected on day 0 of AZD1222 vaccination. This receptor was identified in an adult in good health. The V gene is TRBV6-2 or TRBV6-3, the J gene TRBJ1-1, with TRBD1 matching 7 bases. The CDR3 DNA follows: TGTGCCAGCAGTTATGATCGGGACAGAGACCTTATGAACACTGAAGCTTTCTTT. Its protein is CASSYDRDRDLMNTEAFF.